This T cell receptor (beta chain) was identified during a study of spatial heterogeneity in lung cancer. About this clonotype itself: Antigen specificity is unknown.

Study results and caveats: Ubiquitous expanded tumor TCRs showed up in blood more at resection than follow-up.

Trimming left V 3 bases short and J 10 bases short, with 19 bases between. This CDR3 comprises 15 residues. Each TCR cDNA molecule carried a unique molecular identifier. TCRdb fed the 5' RACE reads into MiXCR, producing one record per CDR3 protein. The table records some 120,000 distinct CDR3 sequences, roughly an eighth of them present only once. Time point meaning: blood at routine non-recurrence follow-up after resection. Extraction of whole RNA from tumor, nontumor lung or frozen PBMC preceded unsorted sequencing. This clonotype was sampled from a male donor with early-stage non-small cell lung cancer. Sequenced material: PBMCs, taken at follow-up. V usage is TRBV12-3 or TRBV12-4 and J usage is TRBJ2-1; maybe TRBD2 (6 bases). The CDR3 DNA reads as TGTGCCAGCAGTTTCGGCGGGAAACAAAAGAACGAGCAGTTCTTC. Translation gives CASSFGGKQKNEQFF.